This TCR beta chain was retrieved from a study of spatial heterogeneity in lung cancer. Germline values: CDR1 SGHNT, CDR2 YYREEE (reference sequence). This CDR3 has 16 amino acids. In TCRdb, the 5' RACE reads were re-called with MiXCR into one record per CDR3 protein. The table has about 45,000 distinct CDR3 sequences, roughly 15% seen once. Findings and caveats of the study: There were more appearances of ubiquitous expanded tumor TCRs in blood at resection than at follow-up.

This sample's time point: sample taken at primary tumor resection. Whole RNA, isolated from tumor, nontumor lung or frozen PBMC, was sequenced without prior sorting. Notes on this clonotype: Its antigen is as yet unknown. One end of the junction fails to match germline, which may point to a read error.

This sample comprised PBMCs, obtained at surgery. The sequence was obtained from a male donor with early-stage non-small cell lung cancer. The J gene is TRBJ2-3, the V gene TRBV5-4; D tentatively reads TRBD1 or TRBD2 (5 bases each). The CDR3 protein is CASSFGVSGHTDTQYF. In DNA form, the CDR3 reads TGTGCGAGCAGCTTCGGGGTGTCCGGACACACAGATACGCAGTATTTT. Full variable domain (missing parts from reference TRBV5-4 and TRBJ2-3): ETGVTQSPTHLIKTRGQQVTLRCSSQSGHNTVSWYQQALGQGPQFIFQYYREEENGRGNFPPRFSGLQFPNYSSELNVNALELDDSALYLCASSFGVSGHTDTQYFGPGTRLTVL.